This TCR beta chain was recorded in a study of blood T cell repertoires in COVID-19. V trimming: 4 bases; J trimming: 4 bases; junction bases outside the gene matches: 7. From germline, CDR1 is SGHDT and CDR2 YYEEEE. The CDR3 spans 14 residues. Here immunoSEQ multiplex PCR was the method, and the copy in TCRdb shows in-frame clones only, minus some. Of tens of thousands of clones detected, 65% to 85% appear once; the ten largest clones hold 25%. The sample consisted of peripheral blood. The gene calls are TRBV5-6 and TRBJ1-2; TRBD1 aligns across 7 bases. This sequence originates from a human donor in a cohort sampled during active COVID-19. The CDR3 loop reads CASSNGDSPYGYTF. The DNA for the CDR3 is TGTGCCAGCAGCAACGGGGACAGTCCCTATGGCTACACCTTC.